This T cell receptor beta chain comes out of a study of technical replicates of blood from several donors listed by TCRdb under 2017. Library preparation used the immunoSEQ multiplex PCR assay. Imported from immuneACCESS, the table was reduced by TCRdb to in-frame sequences with V and J called. These copies leave out some clones; in studies compared against another copy, an unresolved V gene accounts for under half, and the cause of the remainder is not known. Recorded for this sample are approximately 73,000 clones; about 93% of them occurred a single time. The top ten clones comprise 0.3% to 0.45% of the sample. With regard to this clone: This receptor's antigen is unknown. Base qualities are not at hand, and no much larger clone is one base apart.

The source material was T cells isolated from PBMCs. The source of this sequence is a human donor in good health.

The CDR3 protein: CASSLPLAGDNEQFF. At the DNA level, the sequence is TGTGCCAGCAGCTTGCCCCTAGCGGGGGACAATGAGCAGTTCTTC. This chain is built from TRBV5-4 and TRBJ2-1; 10 central bases correspond to TRBD2. At the junction V is shortened by 1 base and J by 5 bases; bases outside the gene matches: 3. CDR1 and CDR2, looked up from the germline V gene (reference sequence), are SGHNT and YYREEE. Taken from cysteine to phenylalanine, the CDR3 has 15 residues. This entry keeps only the CDR3 DNA: 45 bases, framed from base 1.